These T cell receptor beta chains were read from a single sample in a study of blood T cell repertoires in COVID-19. Sequencing used immunoSEQ multiplex PCR; TCRdb keeps in-frame clones, though not all of them. The top ten hold around 0.8% of the sample, which has about 250,000 clones, 88% seen once. The sequenced material came from peripheral blood. These TCRs come from a woman aged 30 to 39 with acute or convalescent COVID-19. CDR3s include the opening cysteine and the closing phenylalanine or tryptophan. D genes are given only for firm matches. Not all rows give a size; the values are once, few, many and, for expanded clones, a class.

>TRBJ2-1|.|.|TRBV12-3/TRBV12-4
TGTGCCAGCAGCTCCGACAGATACAATGAGCAGTTCTTC
CASSSDRYNEQFF
>TRBJ1-1|.|.|TRBV12-3/TRBV12-4
TGTGCCAGCAGAGAGAGCGAGAACACTGAAGCTTTCTTT
CASRESENTEAFF
>TRBJ2-2|TRBD1|.|TRBV25-1
TGTGCCAGCAGTGGACAGGGGGCAATCACCGGGGAGCTGTTTTTT
CASSGQGAITGELFF
>TRBJ1-4|TRBD1|.|TRBV27
TGTGCCAGCAGTCAGACAGGGGGGATGAATGAAAAACTGTTTTTT
CASSQTGGMNEKLFF
>TRBJ2-7|.|once|TRBV5-4
TGTGCCAGCAGCTCCGTGTCCGGGACTGGCTCCTACGAGCAGTACTTC
CASSSVSGTGSYEQYF
>TRBJ2-7|TRBD2|.|TRBV7-8
TGTGCCAGCAGCTTAGAAGGGGGACTAGCGGGAGTTGTAGGATACGAGCAGTACTTC
CASSLEGGLAGVVGYEQYF
>TRBJ2-7|TRBD1|.|TRBV19
TGTGCCACAACAGGGGGTTCGGCCTACGAGCAGTACTTC
CATTGGSAYEQYF
>TRBJ1-5|.|.|TRBV30
TGTGCCTGGAGTAAGTCCCAGGTCTTGCCCCAGCATTTT
CAWSKSQVLPQHF
>TRBJ1-6|.|.|TRBV19
TGTGCCAGTAGTCCCGGGGGCTCCTATAATTCACCCCTCCACTTT
CASSPGGSYNSPLHF
>TRBJ2-3|.|.|TRBV24-1
TGTGCCACCAGTGATTTTAGGCAGGGGACCTTAGCAGATACGCAGTATTTT
CATSDFRQGTLADTQYF
>TRBJ2-3|TRBD2|.|TRBV5-1
TGCGCCAGCAGCTTCGTTCTAGCGGGAGGAGATACGCAGTATTTT
CASSFVLAGGDTQYF
>TRBJ2-5|.|once|TRBV2
TGTGCCAGCAGAAAAAACAGGATGGGTAGAGAGACCCAGTACTTC
CASRKNRMGRETQYF
>TRBJ2-1|.|.|TRBV7-3
TGTGCCAGCAGCTTATCGGAGGGCCAGTACAATGAGCAGTTCTTC
CASSLSEGQYNEQFF
>TRBJ2-5|.|.|TRBV4-1
TGCGCCAGCAGCCGGATACAGGGGACCCAGTACTTC
CASSRIQGTQYF
>TRBJ1-6|TRBD1|.|TRBV4-3
TGCGCCAGCAGCCAGCGAAGGGACAGGGGAAATTCACCCCTCCACTTT
CASSQRRDRGNSPLHF
>TRBJ1-4|.|.|TRBV5-4
TGTGCCAGCAGCCCGGGGGGGGCTAATGAAAAACTGTTTTTT
CASSPGGANEKLFF
>TRBJ2-3|.|.|TRBV27
TGTGCCAGCAGTTTCTCGGCAGGGGTGCAGTATTTT
CASSFSAGVQYF
>TRBJ1-2|.|.|TRBV27
TGTGCCAGCAGTAGGGGGAGCGGCTACACCTTC
CASSRGSGYTF
>TRBJ2-2|.|few|TRBV7-3
TGTGCCAGCAGCTCGCTGGCTACCGGGGAGCTGTTTTTT
CASSSLATGELFF
>TRBJ2-2|TRBD2|.|TRBV7-8
TGTGCCAGCAGCTTAATAGCGGGAGCCGGGGAGCTGTTTTTT
CASSLIAGAGELFF
>TRBJ1-5|.|.|TRBV30
TGTGCCTGGAGTATAGGGGGATCGAGCAATCAGCCCCAGCATTTT
CAWSIGGSSNQPQHF
>TRBJ1-2|.|.|TRBV18
TGTGCCAGCTCACCTTCCGGTTCCGGGACAACTTATGGCTACACCTTC
CASSPSGSGTTYGYTF
>TRBJ2-5|.|.|TRBV25-1
TGTGCCAGCAGTGAAATGGGGAGAGAGACCCAGTACTTC
CASSEMGRETQYF
>TRBJ2-1|.|.|TRBV7-3
TGTGCCAGCAGCTTAAGGCTGAACAATGAGCAGTTCTTC
CASSLRLNNEQFF
>TRBJ1-6|.|.|TRBV9
TGTGCCAGCAGCGCCTCGGGGGGGCATTCACCCCTCCACTTT
CASSASGGHSPLHF
>TRBJ2-3|.|.|TRBV7-2
TGTGCCAGCAGCTTAGATTGGCGGGCTAGCACAGATACGCAGTATTTT
CASSLDWRASTDTQYF
>TRBJ2-5|.|.|TRBV7-9
TGTGCCAGCAGCCTCTCCATGAACAGGTACCAAGAGACCCAGTACTTC
CASSLSMNRYQETQYF
>TRBJ2-7|TRBD2|.|TRBV11-2
TGTGCCAGCAGCTTTCTCACTAGCGGATCATACGAGCAGTACTTC
CASSFLTSGSYEQYF
>TRBJ1-2|.|.|TRBV5-6
TGTGCCAGCAGCTTGGACAGAGAGTATGGCTACACCTTC
CASSLDREYGYTF
>TRBJ2-1|.|.|TRBV7-9
TGTGCCAGCAGCCTGGCAATTCGCGAGCAGTTCTTC
CASSLAIREQFF
>TRBJ2-2|TRBD2|.|TRBV6-2/TRBV6-3
TGTGCCAGCAGTTCAAGAGGCGGGGGGTACGCGAACACCGGGGAGCTGTTTTTT
CASSSRGGGYANTGELFF
>TRBJ1-2|.|.|TRBV18
TGTGCCAGCTCACCGGGAGTCAGTACCTATGGCTACACCTTC
CASSPGVSTYGYTF
>TRBJ1-5|.|few|TRBV6-2/TRBV6-3
TGTGCCAGCAGTTACGTCACAGGGCCATATCAGCCCCAGCATTTT
CASSYVTGPYQPQHF
>TRBJ2-1|.|.|TRBV6-4
TGTGCCAGCAGTGAGGGAGGCTACGGTGAGCAGTTCTTC
CASSEGGYGEQFF
>TRBJ1-6|.|.|TRBV18
TGTGCCAGCTCACCAGGTACAGGCCTGTCACCCCTCCACTTT
CASSPGTGLSPLHF
>TRBJ1-2|.|.|TRBV6-5
TGTGCCAGCAGTCACGAGGGGGACGGCTACACCTTC
CASSHEGDGYTF
>TRBJ2-7|.|.|TRBV12-5
TGTGCTAGTGGTTTGGTAATGGGGAGTAGGTCCTACGAGCAGTACTTC
CASGLVMGSRSYEQYF
>TRBJ1-5|TRBD1|.|TRBV27
TGTGCCAGCAGCTTGCGGGGGGGACAGTATAGCAATCAGCCCCAGCATTTT
CASSLRGGQYSNQPQHF
>TRBJ2-1|TRBD2|.|TRBV7-2
TGTGCCAGCAGCCCTAGTCCCACTAGCGGGAGATTTGATGAGCAGTTCTTC
CASSPSPTSGRFDEQFF
>TRBJ2-3|TRBD2|.|TRBV4-3
TGCGCCAGTAGCCAAGATCCCAACCTAGCGGGAACAGATACGCAGTATTTT
CASSQDPNLAGTDTQYF
>TRBJ1-2|.|.|TRBV19
TGTGCCAGTAGTATTGGCAGAACCTATGGCTACACCTTC
CASSIGRTYGYTF
>TRBJ2-5|TRBD2|.|TRBV5-5
TGTGCCAGCAGCCGGCTAGCGGGAGAGACCCAGTACTTC
CASSRLAGETQYF
>TRBJ2-1|TRBD2|.|TRBV3-1/TRBV3-2
TGTGCCAGCAGCCAAGACCGGGAGGAGCCCTACAATGAGCAGTTCTTC
CASSQDREEPYNEQFF
>TRBJ2-7|.|few|TRBV19
TGTGCCAGTTCCCGGGGCTACGAGCAGTACTTC
CASSRGYEQYF
>TRBJ1-2|.|.|TRBV11-3
TGTGCCAGCAGCTTAGATCTTGACATATCGTTC
CASSLDLDISF
>TRBJ1-2|TRBD1|.|TRBV7-2
TGTGCCAGCAGGGATGACAGGGATAGGTATGGCTACACCTTC
CASRDDRDRYGYTF
>TRBJ2-3|TRBD2|.|TRBV7-2
TGTGCCAGCAGCTCTAGCGGGAGGGCTATCCCCACCAACACAGATACGCAGTATTTT
CASSSSGRAIPTNTDTQYF
>TRBJ1-1|.|.|TRBV7-2
TGTGCCAGCAGCAGGGAGGGGGGAGAAGCTTTCTTT
CASSREGGEAFF